This entry concerns a single TCR beta chain. Profiling relied on immunoSEQ multiplex PCR, and the TCRdb table lists in-frame clones only, not all of them. The table lists approximately 180,000 clones, about 86% of them singletons. This sample stems from a study of blood T cell repertoires in COVID-19. The V gene end was trimmed by 3 bases and the J gene end by 4 bases; junction bases not matched to a gene: 3. Germline V gene sequence: CDR1 MDHEN, CDR2 SYDVKM. This CDR3 contains 14 residues. Specimen: peripheral blood. This chain joins TRBV28 and TRBJ1-2; 9 positions match TRBD1. The receptor was isolated from a woman between 65 and 79 years old with COVID-19, enrolled during active disease. CDR3 DNA sequence: TGTGCCAGCAGTTTCTCGACAGGGGGCTATGGCTACACCTTC. Translating it yields CASSFSTGGYGYTF.